This passage covers 30 T cell receptor beta chains from one sample sequenced in a study of T cells in Graves' hyperthyroidism and ophthalmopathy. Amplified regions were TCR beta CDR3 sequences from RNA transcripts. The HTBI set primed first-round TCR CDR3 RT-PCR. From the multiplex PCR reads, TCRdb called clonotypes with MiXCR, one entry per CDR3 protein. The table lists hundreds of thousands of distinct CDR3 sequences, approximately 14% of them singletons. The sequencing input was blood. These receptors originate from a middle-aged woman with Graves' ophthalmopathy.

The table lists this clonotype with a few counts. J is TRBJ2-2 and V is TRBV3-1; TRBD1 or TRBD2 may be the D gene (6 bases each). Germline V gives CDR1 LGHDT, CDR2 YNNKEL (reference sequence). The CDR3 length is 12 residues. V gave up 5 bases and J gave up 8 bases, with 9 bases separating them. CDR3 protein: CASSRRGGELFF. The CDR3 coding sequence is TGTGCCAGCAGCAGGAGGGGGGGGGAGCTGTTTTTT.

This clonotype showed up many times. The chain couples TRBV7-9 to TRBJ2-7; 8 positions agree with TRBD2. Germline V gene data show CDR1 as SEHNR and CDR2 as FQNEAQ (reference sequence). The CDR3 is 14 residues long. Trimming removed 6 bases from V and 5 bases from J; junction bases left unmatched: 9. CDR3 residues: CASRAMGLGDEQYF. CDR3 sequence (DNA): TGTGCCAGCAGGGCGATGGGACTAGGGGACGAGCAGTACTTC.

This clonotype was counted at least ten times. This chain links TRBV28 with TRBJ1-2, with D uncertain. CDR1 MDHEN and CDR2 SYDVKM come from the germline V gene. The V and J ends lost 5 bases and 1 base respectively, with 8 bases between them. This CDR3 region has 13 residues. The CDR3 sequence: CASSERVNYGYTF. In DNA form, the CDR3 reads TGTGCCAGCAGTGAAAGGGTTAACTATGGCTACACCTTC.

This clonotype was recorded many times. The gene calls are TRBV12-3 or TRBV12-4 and TRBJ2-5; TRBD1 might be the D (5 bases). This CDR3 region has 12 residues. The V end lost 4 bases, the J end lost 3 bases, and 6 bases lay between the germline ends. The CDR3, as DNA: TGTGCCAGCAGTTCACAGGAAGAGACCCAGTACTTC. It specifies CASSSQEETQYF.

The sample holds many counts of this clonotype. The V gene is TRBV28, the J gene TRBJ1-6, with TRBD1 matching over 12 bases. This CDR3 comprises 18 residues. Germline CDR1 is MDHEN and CDR2 is SYDVKM. The V segment lost 6 bases and the J segment 5 bases; nucleotides outside the gene matches: 11. The CDR3 sequence: CASRHGTGGPIDNSPLHF. The CDR3 DNA reads TGTGCCAGCAGGCATGGGACAGGGGGCCCGATTGATAATTCACCCCTCCACTTT.

This clonotype has more than one count but fewer than ten. This chain joins TRBV6-1 and TRBJ1-6; no clear D. CDR3 length equals 15 residues. CDR1 is MNHNS and CDR2 is SASEGT in the germline V gene. V shed 6 bases and J shed 6 bases, with 15 bases lying between them. In DNA, the CDR3 is TGTGCCAGCAGCCCGGAAGGAATCCCTAATTCACCCCTCCACTTT. This translates into CASSPEGIPNSPLHF.

Ten or more counts support this clonotype. This chain uses TRBV6-5 with TRBJ2-7, with 11 nucleotides matching TRBD1. The CDR3 is 14 amino acids. Germline CDR1 is MNHEY and CDR2 is SVGAGI. J was trimmed by 2 bases and V by 5 bases; bases with no gene match: 2. The CDR3 protein is CASSRTGGPYEQYF. CDR3 DNA: TGTGCCAGCAGTCGGACAGGGGGCCCCTACGAGCAGTACTTC.

The chain carries TRBV2 and TRBJ2-1; D perhaps matches TRBD1 (5 bases). The CDR3 loop spans 15 amino acids. V was clipped by 6 bases and J by 7 bases, with 19 bases between them. CDR1 and CDR2 from the germline V gene are SNHLY and FYNNEI. CDR3 DNA: TGTGCCAGCAGCGCCAGGGTTTGGGTAATGAATGAGCAGTTCTTC. Translating gives CASSARVWVMNEQFF.

This clonotype was counted many times. The chain links TRBV6-2 or TRBV6-3 to TRBJ2-5, with D possibly being TRBD2 (6 bases). The V end was cut by 8 bases, the J end by 4 bases, with 14 bases between. CDR1 MNHEY and CDR2 SVGEGT come from the germline V gene. This CDR3 is built from 13 residues. This CDR3 is CASRQSAGETQYF. The CDR3 bases are TGTGCCAGCCGCCAGTCAGCGGGAGAGACCCAGTACTTC.

This clonotype has ten or more counts. The chain joins TRBV28 to TRBJ2-5; TRBD2 matches 7 bases. The germline CDR1 and CDR2 sequences are MDHEN and SYDVKM. The V segment lost 5 bases and the J segment 5 bases; nucleotides outside the gene matches: 17. There are 17 residues in the CDR3. The CDR3 region has the DNA TGTGCCAGCAGTCAGATCGGGGCGGGAGTTGGTGCGGAGACCCAGTACTTC. Translation: CASSQIGAGVGAETQYF.

The sample holds many counts of this clonotype. This CDR3 is CASAGTQETQYF. CDR3 in DNA: TGTGCATCGGCAGGGACCCAAGAGACCCAGTACTTC. J is TRBJ2-5 and V is TRBV7-9; perhaps D is TRBD1 or TRBD2 (5 bases each). The V gene's germline CDR1 is SEHNR and CDR2 FQNEAQ (reference sequence). The CDR3 is 12 residues long.

This clonotype was observed many times. The chain is built from TRBV29-1 and TRBJ1-3; D is ambiguous. Germline V gene data show CDR1 as SQVTM and CDR2 as ANQGSEA. With 5 bases removed from V and 4 bases from J, the gap between germline ends came to 6 bases. CDR3 size: 11 residues. The CDR3 sequence: CSVSRGNTIYF. CDR3 sequence (DNA): TGCAGCGTTAGTCGGGGAAACACCATATATTTT.

This chain joins TRBV6-2 or TRBV6-3 and TRBJ1-5, with a tentative D call TRBD1 (5 bases). Germline V gives CDR1 MNHEY, CDR2 SVGEGT. V was clipped by 7 bases and J by 9 bases, with 13 bases between them. This CDR3 is 12 amino acids long. The CDR3 coding sequence is TGTGCCAGCACCACGGGGGGAGGGCCCCAGCATTTT. As protein: CASTTGGGPQHF.

The rearrangement joins TRBV30 to TRBJ1-2; the D gene is possibly TRBD1 (5 bases). Looked up from germline, CDR1 is GTSNPN and CDR2 is SVGIG (reference sequence). V lost 4 bases to trimming and J lost 2 bases, with 8 bases between them. The CDR3 spans 12 residues. As DNA, the CDR3 is TGTGCCTGGATGGGGGAAAACTATGGCTACACCTTC. Its translation: CAWMGENYGYTF.

This clonotype was counted at least ten times. The chain combines TRBV28 with TRBJ1-5; D gene uncertain. With 3 bases removed from V and 5 bases from J, the gap between germline ends came to 11 bases. Germline V gene data show CDR1 as MDHEN and CDR2 as SYDVKM. The CDR3 consists of 14 residues. DNA for the CDR3: TGTGCCAGCAGTTTGGGGTTAGCTTATCAGCCCCAGCATTTT. Protein: CASSLGLAYQPQHF.

The sample holds many counts of this clonotype. DNA for the CDR3: TGTGCCAGCAGTCTACAGGACTCCTACGAGCAGTACTTC. Translated: CASSLQDSYEQYF. The chain joins TRBV27 to TRBJ2-7; D possibly corresponds to TRBD1 (5 bases). Trimming took 5 bases from V and 0 from J, leaving 8 bases between them. Germline CDR1 is MNHEY and CDR2 is SMNVEV (reference sequence). The CDR3 spans 13 residues.

This clonotype has a count of ten or more. J is TRBJ2-7 and V is TRBV10-3; TRBD2 aligns across 9 bases. Germline V gives CDR1 ENHRY, CDR2 SYGVKD. The V gene end was trimmed by 9 bases and the J gene end by 3 bases; junction bases not matched to a gene: 6. The CDR3 length is 13 residues. The CDR3 sequence is CAMKREASYEQYF. CDR3 nucleotides: TGTGCCATGAAGCGGGAGGCCAGCTACGAGCAGTACTTC.

The chain employs TRBV11-2 and TRBJ2-5; weak D call: TRBD2 (5 bases). V was pared by 3 bases and J by 4 bases, with 15 bases between. Germline-derived CDR1 and CDR2 are SGHAT and FQNNGV. The CDR3 covers 15 residues. This CDR3 reads CASSLSSDRPETQYF. In DNA, the CDR3 is TGTGCCAGCAGCTTGAGTAGCGATCGGCCAGAGACCCAGTACTTC.

This clonotype showed up many times. V is TRBV6-1 and J is TRBJ2-7; the match to TRBD2 covers 10 bases. The V and J ends lost 6 bases and 6 bases, in that order; junction bases with no gene match: 11. This CDR3 has 15 amino acids. Per germline, CDR1 MNHNS and CDR2 SASEGT. As DNA, the CDR3 is TGTGCCAGCAGCTTCAGCCTAGCGGGAGCCTCCGAGCAGTACTTC. It codes for CASSFSLAGASEQYF.

This clonotype has a count of ten or more. The V and J genes are TRBV29-1 and TRBJ1-2, with D tentatively TRBD1 (5 bases). Germline V gene sequence: CDR1 SQVTM, CDR2 ANQGSEA. The CDR3 is 12 amino acids. With 6 bases removed from V and 6 bases from J, the gap between germline ends came to 14 bases. Here the CDR3 reads CSVGGIRDGYTF. The CDR3, as DNA: TGCAGCGTGGGTGGAATCAGGGATGGCTACACCTTC.

V is TRBV2 and J is TRBJ2-4; 12 bases align to TRBD2. The CDR3 has 20 amino acids. The germline V gene encodes CDR1 SNHLY and CDR2 FYNNEI. Trimming at V came to 1 base and at J to 0 bases, leaving 10 bases not matched to a gene. CDR3 DNA sequence: TGTGCCAGCAGTGAAGAGCGGCTAGCGGGAGGGGCAATAGCCAAAAACATTCAGTACTTC. This codes for CASSEERLAGGAIAKNIQYF.

V is TRBV20-1 and J is TRBJ1-2, with no clear D. Trimming removed 0 bases from V and 8 bases from J, with 7 bases in between. This CDR3 is built from 11 residues. Germline lookup yields CDR1 DFQATT and CDR2 SNEGSKA (reference sequence). The CDR3 is CSARDMKGYTF. DNA of the CDR3: TGCAGTGCTAGAGACATGAAGGGCTACACCTTC.

CDR3 sequence (DNA): TGCAGTGCTAGAGATAGGGAAACTGAAGCTTTCTTT. It encodes CSARDRETEAFF. The gene calls are TRBV20-1 and TRBJ1-1; D uncertain. This CDR3 is built from 12 residues. Germline V CDR1 and CDR2: DFQATT, SNEGSKA (reference sequence). V was cut by 0 bases and J by 5 bases, with 7 bases left in between.

In this sample, this clonotype turned up many times. CDR3 sequence (DNA): TGTGCCAGCAGTTCCCGAAGAGGGGGCGGGACGAACACTGAAGCTTTCTTT. This codes for CASSSRRGGGTNTEAFF. The chain couples TRBV6-5 to TRBJ1-1; 7 nucleotides line up with TRBD1. This CDR3 is built from 17 residues. Germline lookup yields CDR1 MNHEY and CDR2 SVGAGI. Trimming removed 4 bases from V and 1 base from J; junction bases left unmatched: 12.

This clonotype was seen repeatedly, ten times or more. The chain recombines TRBV7-3 with TRBJ1-1; a possible D gene is TRBD1 (5 bases). Per the germline V gene, CDR1 is SGHTA and CDR2 is FQGTGA. CDR3 length: 13 residues. Trimming removed 5 bases from V and 7 bases from J, with 14 bases in between. The CDR3 region is CASSIDLGGEAFF. CDR3 nucleotides: TGTGCCAGCAGCATCGACCTGGGGGGTGAAGCTTTCTTT.

This clonotype was observed many times. The chain couples TRBV7-9 to TRBJ2-2; TRBD1 might be the D (5 bases). The V gene's germline CDR1 is SEHNR and CDR2 FQNEAQ (reference sequence). V shed 4 bases and J shed 3 bases, with 15 bases lying between them. The CDR3 spans 16 residues. CDR3 bases: TGTGCCAGCAGCTCTGAAACTGACAGATACACCGGGGAGCTGTTTTTT. It specifies CASSSETDRYTGELFF.

In its sample, this clonotype was seen many times. The rearrangement uses TRBV19 and TRBJ2-5; the D is unclear. The germline gives CDR1 LNHDA, CDR2 SQIVND (reference sequence). Deletions cut 5 bases from V and 1 base from J, with 14 bases between. This CDR3 is 15 amino acids long. The CDR3 DNA sequence: TGTGCCAGTAGTCCCGTCGGCCAGATCCAAGAGACCCAGTACTTC. Its protein is CASSPVGQIQETQYF.

This chain uses TRBV20-1 with TRBJ1-5, with TRBD1 matching over 10 bases. CDR1 and CDR2 from the germline V gene are DFQATT and SNEGSKA (reference sequence). V lost 0 bases, J lost 4 bases, and 0 bases stayed unmatched. This CDR3 comprises 14 residues. This CDR3 is CSAREGQGNQPQHF. The CDR3 region has the DNA TGCAGTGCTAGAGAGGGACAGGGGAATCAGCCCCAGCATTTT.

This clonotype showed up many times. This chain uses TRBV20-1 with TRBJ2-5, with 7 nucleotides matching TRBD2. The CDR3 spans 19 residues. V lost 1 base and J lost 6; bases outside the gene matches: 23. Germline V CDR1 and CDR2: DFQATT, SNEGSKA (reference sequence). The CDR3 nucleotides read TGCAGTGCTAGAGCCACCGCGGCAGTTAGCGGGCACGCCCCCCAGACCCAGTACTTC. Translation gives CSARATAAVSGHAPQTQYF.

The table lists this clonotype with many counts. The chain is built from TRBV5-1 and TRBJ2-5; 11 positions match TRBD2. This CDR3 is 15 amino acids long. CDR1 SGHRS and CDR2 YFSETQ come from the germline V gene. V lost 1 base and J lost 7; bases outside the gene matches: 6. The CDR3, as DNA: TGCGCCAGCAGCTTGACTAGCGGGAGTAGTGGGACCCAGTACTTC. It specifies CASSLTSGSSGTQYF. The full variable domain, completed using reference TRBV5-1 and TRBJ2-5, is KAGVTQTPRYLIKTRGQQVTLSCSPISGHRSVSWYQQTPGQGLQFLFEYFSETQRNKGNFPGRFSGRQFSNSRSEMNVSTLELGDSALYLCASSLTSGSSGTQYFGPGTRLLVL.